This is a list of T cell receptor beta chains from one sample in a study of cytomegalovirus exposure and HLA in healthy donors. The protocol was immunoSEQ multiplex PCR, while the TCRdb copy is restricted to in-frame clones and leaves out a portion. Here the sample spans more than 70,000 clones, 70% to 85% being singletons. Sequencing used PBMCs. The receptors come from a man aged 25-40 years in good health and CMV-seropositive. Both conserved end residues are part of each CDR3. A D gene is named only where the DNA matches it firmly. Only part of the rows carry a size: once, few, many, or a class if the clone is expanded.

j_gene: TRBJ1-5; d_gene: .; abundance: .; v_gene: TRBV28; CDR3aa: CASTETRADSNQPQHF; CDR3nt: TGTGCCAGCACCGAAACGAGGGCGGATAGCAATCAGCCCCAGCATTTT
j_gene: TRBJ2-5; d_gene: TRBD2; abundance: .; v_gene: TRBV4-3; CDR3aa: CASSQDQLAPQETQYF; CDR3nt: TGCGCCAGCAGCCAAGATCAACTAGCGCCACAGGAGACCCAGTACTTC
j_gene: TRBJ2-7; d_gene: TRBD2; abundance: .; v_gene: TRBV2; CDR3aa: CASSPRLATNEQYF; CDR3nt: TGTGCCAGCAGTCCGCGACTAGCGACTAACGAGCAGTACTTC
j_gene: TRBJ2-7; d_gene: .; abundance: .; v_gene: TRBV5-4; CDR3aa: CASSFGQRSYEQYF; CDR3nt: TGTGCCAGCAGCTTTGGCCAGCGCTCCTACGAGCAGTACTTC
j_gene: TRBJ1-5; d_gene: .; abundance: .; v_gene: TRBV2; CDR3aa: CASTGVGQGDEPQHF; CDR3nt: TGTGCCAGCACAGGGGTGGGGCAGGGCGATGAGCCCCAGCATTTT
j_gene: TRBJ2-5; d_gene: .; abundance: .; v_gene: TRBV2; CDR3aa: CASSEGGVPQETQYF; CDR3nt: TGTGCCAGCAGTGAAGGTGGAGTACCTCAAGAGACCCAGTACTTC
j_gene: TRBJ1-5; d_gene: TRBD1; abundance: .; v_gene: TRBV19; CDR3aa: CASSFGGSRGDQPQHF; CDR3nt: TGTGCCAGTAGTTTCGGGGGATCCAGGGGGGATCAGCCCCAGCATTTT
j_gene: TRBJ1-4; d_gene: .; abundance: .; v_gene: TRBV5-1; CDR3aa: CASSPRGWANEKLFF; CDR3nt: TGCGCCAGCAGTCCCAGGGGTTGGGCTAATGAAAAACTGTTTTTT
j_gene: TRBJ1-5; d_gene: TRBD1; abundance: .; v_gene: TRBV30; CDR3aa: CAWSGTGEEPQHF; CDR3nt: TGTGCCTGGTCCGGGACAGGGGAAGAGCCCCAGCATTTT
j_gene: TRBJ2-7; d_gene: TRBD1; abundance: .; v_gene: TRBV5-5; CDR3aa: CASSLRDRAVYEQYF; CDR3nt: TGTGCCAGCAGCTTGAGGGACAGGGCTGTCTACGAGCAGTACTTC
j_gene: TRBJ1-4; d_gene: .; abundance: .; v_gene: TRBV7-9; CDR3aa: CASSLQTGGNEKLFF; CDR3nt: TGTGCCAGCAGCTTACAAACCGGGGGTAATGAAAAACTGTTTTTT
j_gene: TRBJ2-2; d_gene: .; abundance: .; v_gene: TRBV25-1; CDR3aa: CASSATLTGELFF; CDR3nt: TGTGCCAGCAGTGCAACCCTAACCGGGGAGCTGTTTTTT
j_gene: TRBJ1-4; d_gene: TRBD1; abundance: .; v_gene: TRBV5-1; CDR3aa: CASTVTGPREKLFF; CDR3nt: TGCGCCAGCACCGTGACAGGGCCTAGGGAAAAACTGTTTTTT
j_gene: TRBJ2-1; d_gene: TRBD2; abundance: .; v_gene: TRBV6-1; CDR3aa: CASSGTSAYNEQFF; CDR3nt: TGTGCCAGCAGTGGGACTAGCGCATACAATGAGCAGTTCTTC
j_gene: TRBJ1-2; d_gene: TRBD1; abundance: .; v_gene: TRBV5-1; CDR3aa: CASSRAGTANYGYTF; CDR3nt: TGCGCCAGCAGCCGAGCCGGGACAGCTAACTATGGCTACACCTTC
j_gene: TRBJ2-7; d_gene: TRBD1; abundance: few; v_gene: TRBV4-1; CDR3aa: CASSQFYAGTGSYEQYF; CDR3nt: TGCGCCAGCAGCCAGTTCTACGCGGGGACAGGGTCCTACGAGCAGTACTTC
j_gene: TRBJ1-1; d_gene: TRBD1; abundance: .; v_gene: TRBV15; CDR3aa: CATSSRQGMNTEAFF; CDR3nt: TGTGCCACCAGCAGCCGACAGGGGATGAACACTGAAGCTTTCTTT
j_gene: TRBJ1-5; d_gene: .; abundance: once; v_gene: TRBV7-2; CDR3aa: CASSLGGHNQPQHF; CDR3nt: TGTGCCAGCAGCTTAGGGGGACACAATCAGCCCCAGCATTTT
j_gene: TRBJ2-3; d_gene: TRBD2; abundance: few; v_gene: TRBV4-1; CDR3aa: CASSPVAGGTDTQYF; CDR3nt: TGCGCCAGCAGCCCGGTAGCGGGAGGCACAGATACGCAGTATTTT
j_gene: TRBJ1-1; d_gene: .; abundance: .; v_gene: TRBV5-1; CDR3aa: CASRKRMNTEAFF; CDR3nt: TGCGCCAGCAGGAAGCGCATGAACACTGAAGCTTTCTTT
j_gene: TRBJ2-5; d_gene: TRBD1; abundance: .; v_gene: TRBV28; CDR3aa: CASRPGQGAVGTQYF; CDR3nt: TGTGCCAGCAGGCCAGGACAGGGGGCGGTTGGGACCCAGTACTTC
j_gene: TRBJ1-5; d_gene: .; abundance: .; v_gene: TRBV21-1; CDR3aa: CASSKVAGTVEHSNQPQHF; CDR3nt: TGTGCCAGCAGCAAAGTTGCGGGAACAGTAGAACATAGCAATCAGCCCCAGCATTTT
j_gene: TRBJ2-7; d_gene: TRBD2; abundance: .; v_gene: TRBV19; CDR3aa: CASSLISGSSYEQYF; CDR3nt: TGTGCCAGTAGCTTGATAAGCGGGAGCTCCTACGAGCAGTACTTT
j_gene: TRBJ1-1; d_gene: TRBD1; abundance: .; v_gene: TRBV9; CDR3aa: CASSPRQGDNTEAFF; CDR3nt: TGTGCCAGCAGCCCCCGACAGGGCGACAACACTGAAGCTTTCTTT
j_gene: TRBJ1-1; d_gene: .; abundance: few; v_gene: TRBV4-3; CDR3aa: CASSPNGRGLNTEAFF; CDR3nt: TGCGCCAGCAGCCCCAACGGGCGGGGGTTGAACACTGAAGCTTTCTTT
j_gene: TRBJ2-5; d_gene: .; abundance: .; v_gene: TRBV5-4; CDR3aa: CASSLGTDQETQYF; CDR3nt: TGTGCCAGCAGCTTGGGGACAGACCAAGAGACCCAGTACTTC
j_gene: TRBJ2-7; d_gene: TRBD2; abundance: .; v_gene: TRBV28; CDR3aa: CASTEREGTYEQYF; CDR3nt: TGTGCCAGCACCGAGCGGGAGGGAACCTACGAGCAGTACTTC
j_gene: TRBJ1-1; d_gene: .; abundance: .; v_gene: TRBV28; CDR3aa: CASSSRGGSTEAFF; CDR3nt: TGTGCCAGCAGTTCCCGGGGAGGGAGCACTGAAGCTTTCTTT
j_gene: TRBJ1-2; d_gene: .; abundance: .; v_gene: TRBV7-9; CDR3aa: CASSLGPGGYTF; CDR3nt: TGTGCCAGCAGCTTAGGCCCAGGCGGCTACACCTTC
j_gene: TRBJ2-3; d_gene: .; abundance: once; v_gene: TRBV4-3; CDR3aa: CASSQALSRDTQYF; CDR3nt: TGCGCCAGCAGCCAAGCCCTTTCCCGAGATACGCAGTATTTT
j_gene: TRBJ2-7; d_gene: .; abundance: .; v_gene: TRBV7-9; CDR3aa: CASSLTAIYGGEQYF; CDR3nt: TGTGCCAGCAGCTTAACAGCAATCTACGGGGGCGAGCAGTACTTC
j_gene: TRBJ1-2; d_gene: .; abundance: once; v_gene: TRBV5-1; CDR3aa: CASSLVQGRGYGYTF; CDR3nt: TGCGCCAGCAGCTTGGTGCAGGGAAGAGGCTATGGCTACACCTTC
j_gene: TRBJ1-6; d_gene: .; abundance: .; v_gene: TRBV6-6; CDR3aa: CASSYVESPLHF; CDR3nt: TGTGCCAGCAGTTACGTTGAGTCACCCCTCCACTTT
j_gene: TRBJ1-2; d_gene: TRBD1; abundance: few; v_gene: TRBV7-9; CDR3aa: CASSFGQGLYGYTF; CDR3nt: TGTGCCAGCAGCTTTGGACAGGGACTCTATGGCTACACCTTC
j_gene: TRBJ1-4; d_gene: TRBD1; abundance: once; v_gene: TRBV18; CDR3aa: CASSKGQEKLFF; CDR3nt: TGTGCCAGCTCAAAGGGACAGGAAAAACTGTTTTTT
j_gene: TRBJ1-1; d_gene: TRBD1; abundance: .; v_gene: TRBV10-3; CDR3aa: CAISLDRVTEAFF; CDR3nt: TGTGCCATCAGTCTCGACAGGGTAACTGAAGCTTTCTTT
j_gene: TRBJ2-1; d_gene: TRBD2; abundance: .; v_gene: TRBV6-7; CDR3aa: CASSYTLGRGGSYNEQFF; CDR3nt: TGTGCCAGCAGTTACACCCTCGGGCGGGGGGGATCCTACAATGAGCAGTTCTTC
j_gene: TRBJ2-7; d_gene: TRBD2; abundance: .; v_gene: TRBV14; CDR3aa: CASSRSPAGDYEQYF; CDR3nt: TGTGCCAGCAGCCGCTCTCCCGCGGGGGACTACGAGCAGTACTTC
j_gene: TRBJ1-2; d_gene: .; abundance: .; v_gene: TRBV6-5; CDR3aa: CASSFGSNGYTF; CDR3nt: TGTGCCAGCAGTTTCGGGTCGAATGGCTACACCTTC
j_gene: TRBJ2-3; d_gene: .; abundance: .; v_gene: TRBV7-6; CDR3aa: CASRVPGMKQYF; CDR3nt: TGTGCCAGCAGAGTCCCGGGGATGAAGCAGTATTTT
j_gene: TRBJ2-7; d_gene: TRBD1; abundance: .; v_gene: TRBV5-1; CDR3aa: CASSSARQGGYEQYF; CDR3nt: TGCGCCAGCAGCTCGGCACGACAGGGGGGCTACGAGCAGTACTTC
j_gene: TRBJ1-2; d_gene: TRBD1; abundance: once; v_gene: TRBV5-1; CDR3aa: CASSPWTGYGYTF; CDR3nt: TGCGCCAGCAGCCCCTGGACAGGGTATGGCTACACCTTC
j_gene: TRBJ1-5; d_gene: TRBD1; abundance: .; v_gene: TRBV28; CDR3aa: CASSLSGQGGQPQHF; CDR3nt: TGTGCCAGCAGTTTATCGGGACAGGGAGGGCAGCCCCAGCATTTT
j_gene: TRBJ1-1; d_gene: .; abundance: few; v_gene: TRBV2; CDR3aa: CASGGQRNTEAFF; CDR3nt: TGTGCCAGCGGTGGACAGCGTAACACTGAAGCTTTCTTT
j_gene: TRBJ1-5; d_gene: .; abundance: .; v_gene: TRBV6-5; CDR3aa: CASSRLGGQGQPQHF; CDR3nt: TGTGCCAGCAGCCGCCTCGGCGGTCAGGGTCAGCCCCAGCATTTT
j_gene: TRBJ1-1; d_gene: .; abundance: .; v_gene: TRBV7-3; CDR3aa: CASSPWGGTEAFF; CDR3nt: TGTGCCAGCAGCCCATGGGGGGGCACTGAAGCTTTCTTT
j_gene: TRBJ1-2; d_gene: .; abundance: .; v_gene: TRBV20-1; CDR3aa: CSAPMRGYTF; CDR3nt: TGCAGTGCTCCGATGCGCGGCTACACCTTC
j_gene: TRBJ2-3; d_gene: TRBD2; abundance: once; v_gene: TRBV10-3; CDR3aa: CAISVVAGEVTDTQYF; CDR3nt: TGTGCCATCAGTGTAGTAGCGGGAGAGGTAACAGATACGCAGTATTTT
j_gene: TRBJ2-5; d_gene: .; abundance: few; v_gene: TRBV11-2; CDR3aa: CASSFRFGGYDQYF; CDR3nt: TGTGCCAGCAGCTTTCGGTTCGGAGGGTACGACCAGTACTTC
j_gene: TRBJ2-3; d_gene: TRBD2; abundance: .; v_gene: TRBV7-6; CDR3aa: CASSRSGGASNTQYF; CDR3nt: TGTGCCAGCAGCAGAAGCGGGGGGGCCTCAAATACGCAGTATTTT
j_gene: TRBJ2-6; d_gene: .; abundance: .; v_gene: TRBV19; CDR3aa: CASSMKAGYSGANVLTF; CDR3nt: TGTGCCAGTAGTATGAAAGCAGGGTATTCCGGGGCCAACGTCCTGACTTTC
j_gene: TRBJ2-3; d_gene: TRBD1; abundance: .; v_gene: TRBV11-2; CDR3aa: CASSLGPGGYADTQYF; CDR3nt: TGTGCCAGCAGCTTAGGTCCAGGGGGTTATGCAGATACGCAGTATTTT
j_gene: TRBJ2-7; d_gene: TRBD2; abundance: .; v_gene: TRBV11-3; CDR3aa: CASSLQTSGIAEQYF; CDR3nt: TGTGCCAGCAGCTTACAAACTAGCGGGATCGCCGAGCAGTACTTC
j_gene: TRBJ1-5; d_gene: .; abundance: few; v_gene: TRBV19; CDR3aa: CASSPKQTHQPQHF; CDR3nt: TGTGCCAGTAGTCCAAAACAGACACATCAGCCCCAGCATTTT
j_gene: TRBJ2-2; d_gene: .; abundance: .; v_gene: TRBV7-3; CDR3aa: CASSFSGNRNTGELFF; CDR3nt: TGTGCCAGCAGCTTTAGCGGTAACAGGAACACCGGGGAGCTGTTTTTT